This record looks at one TCR beta chain sequence and its context. The germline gives CDR1 MDHEN, CDR2 SYDVKM. Trimming cost V 2 bases and J 6 bases, with 24 bases left between them. CDR3 length equals 18 residues. Both 60 Vbeta primers and 13 Jbeta primers went into the PCR. TCRdb keeps only in-frame clones here, not all; method: immunoSEQ multiplex PCR. The table shows under 200,000 clones, with 77% occurring only once. This record belongs to a study of cytomegalovirus exposure and HLA in healthy donors. V is TRBV28 and J is TRBJ2-3, with D tentatively TRBD2 (7 bases). Sequencing was carried out using PBMCs. The receptor was isolated from a man aged 45-65 years in good health and CMV-seropositive. The CDR3 spells CASSLDQGLRVGGDTQYF. CDR3 bases: TGTGCCAGCAGTTTAGACCAGGGACTACGTGTTGGGGGCGATACGCAGTATTTT. Using reference TRBV28 and TRBJ2-3 for the parts outside the CDR3, the full variable domain is DVKVTQSSRYLVKRTGEKVFLECVQDMDHENMFWYRQDPGLGLRLIYFSYDVKMKEKGDIPEGYSVSREKKERFSLILESASTNQTSMYLCASSLDQGLRVGGDTQYFGPGTRLTVL.